These T cell receptor beta chains were read from a single sample in a study of blood T cells in healthy people across ages. Using its own MiXCR run on the 5' RACE reads, TCRdb lists one record per CDR3 protein. The data show roughly 800,000 distinct CDR3 sequences, under 30% seen once. The same data also went into a second study, on T cells of mothers and their children.

The sample was blood. The source is a boy between 10 and 17 years old in good health. The CDR3 runs from the conserved cysteine through the conserved F or W. Each record gives: D gene, V gene, clone size, J gene, CDR3 DNA, CDR3 protein. D genes are given only for firm matches. Size is omitted from some rows. Given values are once, few, many or a class for expanded clones.

NA	TRBV3-1	few	TRBJ2-1	TGTGCCAGCAGCCAAGGTCTCGTTACGAATGAGCAGTTCTTC	CASSQGLVTNEQFF
NA	TRBV7-9	few	TRBJ2-1	TGTGCCAGCAGCCTCCTGGAGGGAGGCCCCTACAATGAGCAGTTCTTC	CASSLLEGGPYNEQFF
NA	TRBV7-9	NA	TRBJ1-2	TGTGCCAGCAGCCGTCAGGCGGGGGGCTACACCTTC	CASSRQAGGYTF
TRBD1	TRBV12-5	few	TRBJ1-5	TGTGCTAGTGCCCCGACAGGGGATCAGCCCCAGCATTTT	CASAPTGDQPQHF
NA	TRBV20-1	NA	TRBJ2-7	TGCAGTGCTAGTCCCGGGCCCTCCTACGAGCAGTACTTC	CSASPGPSYEQYF
NA	TRBV15	NA	TRBJ1-6	TGTGCCACCAGCAGAGGTGTTAATTCACCCCTCCACTTT	CATSRGVNSPLHF
TRBD1	TRBV5-1	NA	TRBJ2-6	TGCGCCAGCAGCTTGGACAGGGGGCGCATGCTGGGAGGGGCCAACGTCCTGACCTTC	CASSLDRGRMLGGANVLTF
NA	TRBV5-1	once	TRBJ2-1	TGCGCCAGCTCGGGACAATTAGGTGACAATGAGCAGTTCTTC	CASSGQLGDNEQFF
NA	TRBV15	few	TRBJ1-4	TGTGCCACCACTCGATGGCCAACTAATGAAAAACTGTTTTTT	CATTRWPTNEKLFF
NA	TRBV20-1	NA	TRBJ2-5	TGCAGTGCTAAAACGACAGTTCCAACGGAGACCCAGTACTTC	CSAKTTVPTETQYF
NA	TRBV30	NA	TRBJ2-1	TGCGCCTGGAGGGGCCGACAGTTATCTACACATGAGCAGTTCTTC	CAWRGRQLSTHEQFF
NA	TRBV20-1	NA	TRBJ2-7	TGCAGTGCTAGAGATAGTATGAGCGACGAGCAGTACTTC	CSARDSMSDEQYF
TRBD1	TRBV25-1	NA	TRBJ1-4	TGTGCCAGCAGTGAATGGGGACAGGGTTCGGAAAAACTGTTTTTT	CASSEWGQGSEKLFF
NA	TRBV5-5	NA	TRBJ2-4	TGTGCCAGCAGCTTGGACAGGGAGGACATTCAGTACTTC	CASSLDREDIQYF
NA	TRBV29-1	NA	TRBJ2-7	TGCAGCGGGTGCAGGGAGGACGAGCAGTACTTC	CSGCREDEQYF
NA	TRBV2	few	TRBJ1-2	TGTGCCAGCAGTGTACAGGGTGGCCCTCGCTATGGCTACACCTTC	CASSVQGGPRYGYTF
NA	TRBV4-1	few	TRBJ2-7	TGCGCCAGCAGCCAAGACAGCCTAGAACACTCCTACGAGCAGTACTTC	CASSQDSLEHSYEQYF
TRBD1	TRBV12-3/TRBV12-4	once	TRBJ2-3	TGTGCCAGCAGTTTTACCGGGACAGCGGCAGATACGCAGTATTTT	CASSFTGTAADTQYF
NA	TRBV29-1	few	TRBJ2-7	TGCAGCGTTGAAGGGAACGAGCAGTACTTC	CSVEGNEQYF
TRBD2	TRBV5-5	few	TRBJ2-3	TGTGCCAGCAGCTCTACGGGACTAGCGGGGGGCACAGATACGCAGTATTTT	CASSSTGLAGGTDTQYF
TRBD1	TRBV6-2/TRBV6-3	NA	TRBJ2-7	TGTGCCAGCAGTAGAGCCGGGACAGCCTCCTACGAGCAGTACTTC	CASSRAGTASYEQYF
TRBD2	TRBV5-6	NA	TRBJ2-1	TGTGCCAGCAGCAGAGTAGCGGGGAGGTCCTACAATGAGCAGTTCTTC	CASSRVAGRSYNEQFF
TRBD1	TRBV3-1	NA	TRBJ2-5	TGTGCCAGCAGCCACGGGACGGGACAGGGCCAAGAGACCCTGTACTTC	CASSHGTGQGQETLYF
NA	TRBV12-3/TRBV12-4	few	TRBJ1-2	TGTGCCAGCGGAGCTAGGGTTTCTGGCTACACCTTC	CASGARVSGYTF
NA	TRBV11-2	few	TRBJ2-7	TGTGCCAGCAGCCCTGGGAGGGGACAGGCGTACGAGCAGTACTTC	CASSPGRGQAYEQYF
TRBD1	TRBV18	NA	TRBJ1-2	TGTGCCAGCTCATCAACAGGGGGCGAGGGTGGCTACACCTTC	CASSSTGGEGGYTF
NA	TRBV12-3/TRBV12-4	NA	TRBJ1-5	TGTGCCAGCAGTTACAGGGCTTTAAATCAGCCCCAGCATTTT	CASSYRALNQPQHF
NA	TRBV4-1	many	TRBJ2-6	TGCGCCAGCAGCCAACTCTCTGGGGCCAACGTCCTGACTTTC	CASSQLSGANVLTF
NA	TRBV7-3	NA	TRBJ2-2	TGTGCCAGCAGCTTCGACTCGGCCACCGGGGAGCTGTTTTTT	CASSFDSATGELFF
NA	TRBV5-1	few	TRBJ1-2	TGCGCCAGCAGCTTGGGTCCCGCTAACTATGGCTACACCTTC	CASSLGPANYGYTF
TRBD2	TRBV29-1	NA	TRBJ2-1	TGCAGCGTTGGGGGCGGGAGACGTCTTAATGAGCAGTTCTTC	CSVGGGRRLNEQFF
NA	TRBV11-2	NA	TRBJ1-3	TGTGCCAGCAGCTCTGAGATTAGGGACACCATATATTTT	CASSSEIRDTIYF
NA	TRBV6-1	NA	TRBJ1-4	TGTGCCAGCGGTGAAGCCGGCACTGAAAAACTGTTTTTT	CASGEAGTEKLFF
TRBD1	TRBV6-1	NA	TRBJ1-5	TGTGCCAGCAGGATGGACAGGGGGCTGTACAATCAGCCCCAGCATTTT	CASRMDRGLYNQPQHF
NA	TRBV10-3	NA	TRBJ2-7	TGTGCCATCAGTGAGAGTACCGGGACACCCTACGAGCAGTACTTC	CAISESTGTPYEQYF
NA	TRBV5-1	many	TRBJ1-3	TGTGCCAGCTCCTCTGGAAACACCATATATTTT	CASSSGNTIYF
NA	TRBV10-3	NA	TRBJ2-7	TGTACCATCGGGGCGGGTTGGTGGGGGGGCCACGACGAGCAGTACTTC	CTIGAGWWGGHDEQYF
NA	TRBV4-1	NA	TRBJ1-4	TGCGCCAGCAGCCAAGGGTGGTCGGCAACTAATGAAAAACTGTTTTTT	CASSQGWSATNEKLFF
TRBD1	TRBV6-5	NA	TRBJ2-1	TGTGCCAGCAGTTACCTCCGGACAGGGGTCTACAATGAGCAGTTCTTC	CASSYLRTGVYNEQFF
NA	TRBV12-3/TRBV12-4	NA	TRBJ2-4	TGTGCCAGCAGCTTTGACAGGCGGAAAAACATTCAGTACTTC	CASSFDRRKNIQYF
TRBD1	TRBV27	NA	TRBJ2-5	TGTGCCAGCAGTCCCTGGCAGGGGGCGGAAGAGACCCAGTACTTC	CASSPWQGAEETQYF
TRBD1	TRBV6-5	NA	TRBJ1-2	TGTGCCAGCAGCGACAGGGGGGATACCTTAACTGGCTACACCTTC	CASSDRGDTLTGYTF
TRBD1	TRBV30	few	TRBJ2-2	TGTGCCTGGCAGACAGGGTTAACCGGGGAGCTGTTTTTT	CAWQTGLTGELFF
NA	TRBV24-1	few	TRBJ2-7	TGTGCCACACAGGACCAGGCCGGACCCTACGAGCAGTACTTC	CATQDQAGPYEQYF